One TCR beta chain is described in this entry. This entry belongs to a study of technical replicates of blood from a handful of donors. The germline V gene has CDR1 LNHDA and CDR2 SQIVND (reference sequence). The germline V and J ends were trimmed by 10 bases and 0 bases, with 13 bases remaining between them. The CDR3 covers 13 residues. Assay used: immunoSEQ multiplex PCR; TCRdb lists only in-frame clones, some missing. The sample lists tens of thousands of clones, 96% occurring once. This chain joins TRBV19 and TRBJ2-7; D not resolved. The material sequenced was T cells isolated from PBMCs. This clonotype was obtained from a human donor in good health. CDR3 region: CATQSTGSYEQYF. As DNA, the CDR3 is TGTGCCACTCAATCGACGGGCTCCTACGAGCAGTACTTC.